The clone carrying this T cell receptor (beta chain) was observed once. Method: immunoSEQ multiplex PCR; TCRdb's copy keeps in-frame clones and lacks some. The top ten hold roughly 10% of the sample, which has around 240,000 clones, roughly 88% seen once. Treatment reported: 15 to 20 received Ad26.COV2.S at low or high dose, single or two shots; about 5 received placebo; per-sample allocation not given. Samples analyzed were those drawn on day 63 after the first vaccine or placebo injection. V was pared by 6 bases and J by 7 bases, with 15 bases between. Germline V lookup: CDR1 MDHEN, CDR2 SYDVKM. The CDR3 totals 13 residues. The entry originates in a study of Ad26.COV2.S vaccination and SARS-CoV-2 variants. Across the whole study: The donor participated in the COV1001 trial, in its Ad26.COV2.S arm.

The rearrangement links TRBV28 to TRBJ2-5, with no clear D. The specimen comprised peripheral blood, sampled in a trial of Ad26.COV2.S vaccine versus placebo. The receptor comes from a person between 18 and 59 years old who received the Ad26.COV2.S COVID-19 vaccine or a placebo. CDR3: CASRPHPLPTQYF. The DNA for the CDR3 is TGTGCCAGCAGGCCCCACCCCCTCCCGACCCAGTACTTC.